One TCR beta chain is described in this entry. Other DNA sequences within the sample encode an identical CDR3. This sample was included in a study of blood T cell repertoires in COVID-19. Germline-derived CDR1 and CDR2 are MNHEY and SVGAGI. V shed 6 bases and J shed 2 bases, with 13 bases lying between them. The CDR3 is 14 amino acids. Assay: immunoSEQ multiplex PCR; the TCRdb copy retains only in-frame clones and omits some. The sample contains around 91,000 clones, over 75% of which appear only once. The rearrangement joins TRBV6-5 to TRBJ1-1; the D is unclear. This receptor was obtained from a human donor in a cohort sampled during active COVID-19. Sequencing was performed on peripheral blood. The CDR3 sequence: CASSYSRTNTEAFF. CDR3 coding DNA: TGTGCCAGCAGCTACAGCCGCACTAACACTGAAGCTTTCTTT.